This passage covers 30 T cell receptor beta chains from one sample sequenced in a study of shared clonotypes between healthy human individuals. TCRdb's copy holds only in-frame clones and misses some; the assay was immunoSEQ multiplex PCR. The sample has about 470,000 clones, about 76% seen once; the top ten hold less than 15%. Specimen: PBMCs. These receptor sequences come from a woman in her forties in good health. Some clones in this sample may be carry-over from other donors' samples.

The chain recombines TRBV10-3 with TRBJ1-5, with TRBD1 matching over 9 bases. V dropped 4 bases and J dropped 7; count of bases not matched to a gene: 5. The CDR3 has 14 residues. Per germline, CDR1 ENHRY and CDR2 SYGVKD. CDR3 coding DNA: TGTGCCATCAGTGGGGGACAGGGTTTACAGCCCCAGCATTTT. It translates to CAISGGQGLQPQHF.

This clone was counted at least ten times. Sequence at one end of the junction differs from germline and may be a read error. Different DNA sequences within this sample yield the same CDR3. The chain joins TRBV7-2 to TRBJ2-7; 11 bases align to TRBD2. Per germline, CDR1 SGHTA and CDR2 FQGNSA. This CDR3 is built from 14 residues. The CDR3 sequence is CASSLAGGPYEQYF. CDR3 bases: TGTGCCAGCAGCCTAGCGGGAGGCCCCTACGAGCAGTACTTC.

This clone was seen a handful of times. The rearrangement joins TRBV28 to TRBJ2-2; D gene uncertain. The V and J ends lost 8 bases and 5 bases respectively, with 12 bases between them. This CDR3 region has 13 residues. Germline V gives CDR1 MDHEN, CDR2 SYDVKM. The CDR3 DNA sequence: TGTGCCAGCCTGACAATGGGAACCGGGGAGCTGTTTTTT. Protein product: CASLTMGTGELFF.

The V and J genes are TRBV4-1 and TRBJ1-1; D ambiguous. Germline assignment: CDR1 MGHRA and CDR2 YSYEKL. Between the trimmed V and J ends, which lost 3 bases and 5 bases, there was a span of 13 bases. The CDR3 has 14 amino acids. CDR3 coding DNA: TGCGCCAGCAGCCACCAGGTCGGAAGTACTGAAGCTTTCTTT. The encoded protein is CASSHQVGSTEAFF.

This chain connects TRBV2 to TRBJ2-3; 8 bases fit TRBD2. The germline V gene has CDR1 SNHLY and CDR2 FYNNEI. With 6 bases clipped from V and 2 bases from J, the junction kept 10 bases outside the gene matches. The CDR3 has 16 amino acids. CDR3 DNA sequence: TGTGCCAGCAGGGAGACTAGCGAGGGGGACACAGATACGCAGTATTTT. Encoded protein: CASRETSEGDTDTQYF.

Notes on this clone: The junction departs from germline at one end; a sequencing error may be responsible. The J gene is TRBJ2-7, the V gene TRBV7-8; no clear D. Germline V CDR1 and CDR2: SGHVS, FQNEAQ. CDR3 size: 15 residues. The DNA of the CDR3 is TGTGCCAGCAGTCTCCTCCGCTACTCACCCTACGAACAGTACTTC. Amino acid sequence: CASSLLRYSPYEQYF.

The chain links TRBV6-1 to TRBJ2-2, with 7 bases aligning to TRBD1. The germline CDR1 and CDR2 sequences are MNHNS and SASEGT. Trimming cost V 4 bases and J 4 bases; bases outside gene matches: 6. CDR3 length: 15 amino acids. The CDR3 bases are TGTGCCAGCAGTGTACAGGGGTTTTCCACCGGGGAGCTGTTTTTT. The encoded protein is CASSVQGFSTGELFF.

This clone occurred a few times. The chain employs TRBV28 and TRBJ2-7, with 13 nucleotides matching TRBD2. CDR1 is MDHEN, CDR2 SYDVKM, per germline. This CDR3 contains 16 residues. Unmatched junction bases numbered 4, after V lost 3 bases and J lost 2 bases. The CDR3: CASSLGGLAGTYEQYF. The CDR3 DNA follows: TGTGCCAGCAGTTTGGGGGGACTAGCGGGAACCTACGAGCAGTACTTC.

V and J are TRBV7-3 and TRBJ2-7; TRBD1 aligns across 9 bases. V lost 5 bases and J lost 3; bases outside the gene matches: 8. The CDR3 runs 15 residues. Germline V lookup: CDR1 SGHTA, CDR2 FQGTGA. The CDR3 region is CASSSQGQGLYEQYF. CDR3 coding DNA: TGTGCCAGCAGCAGCCAGGGACAGGGACTCTACGAGCAGTACTTC.

The genes are TRBV19 and TRBJ2-3, with D tentatively TRBD2 (5 bases). V was pared by 2 bases and J by 9 bases, with 9 bases between. The CDR3 is 12 amino acids. The germline gives CDR1 LNHDA, CDR2 SQIVND (reference sequence). The CDR3, as DNA: TGTGCCAGTAGTATACTAGCAGGAACGCAGTATTTT. Its translation: CASSILAGTQYF.

The chain has TRBV5-1 and TRBJ2-6; D is undetermined. With 0 bases removed from V and 0 bases from J, the gap between germline ends came to 7 bases. Germline V CDR1 and CDR2: SGHRS, YFSETQ. The CDR3 is 16 residues long. The CDR3: CASSLEFSSGANVLTF. The CDR3, as DNA: TGCGCCAGCAGCTTGGAGTTCAGCTCTGGGGCCAACGTCCTGACTTTC.

The chain couples TRBV27 to TRBJ1-1; possibly TRBD1 for D (6 bases). CDR1 and CDR2 (germline): MNHEY, SMNVEV (reference sequence). V dropped 6 bases and J dropped 0 bases, with 17 bases sitting between them. The CDR3 has 16 amino acids. The CDR3 bases are TGTGCCAGCAGCCCAAGGCCCGGGACAATGAACACTGAAGCTTTCTTT. Translating gives CASSPRPGTMNTEAFF.

This clone showed up many times. The J gene is TRBJ2-1, the V gene TRBV4-3; 11 bases match TRBD1. V dropped 1 base and J dropped 12; count of bases not matched to a gene: 11. This CDR3 comprises 16 residues. Germline assignment: CDR1 LGHNA and CDR2 YSLEER. This chain's CDR3 is CASSQVLGQGVRLQFF. Here the CDR3 DNA reads TGCGCCAGCAGCCAAGTCCTGGGACAGGGGGTTCGTTTGCAGTTCTTC.

The rearrangement links TRBV11-2 to TRBJ2-5; D may be TRBD1 or TRBD2 (5 bases each). Germline lookup yields CDR1 SGHAT and CDR2 FQNNGV. V was cut by 4 bases and J by 2 bases, with 8 bases left in between. The CDR3 is made up of 13 amino acids. The CDR3 region is CASSSGAQETQYF. DNA for the CDR3: TGTGCCAGCAGCTCCGGGGCACAAGAGACCCAGTACTTC.

The rearrangement uses TRBV2 and TRBJ1-3; TRBD1 matches 8 bases. Trimming cost V 4 bases and J 3 bases; bases outside gene matches: 8. This CDR3 comprises 16 residues. Per the germline V gene, CDR1 is SNHLY and CDR2 is FYNNEI. The CDR3 nucleotides read TGTGCCAGCAGTGGACAGGGGAAATCGGTTGGAAACACCATATATTTT. It codes for CASSGQGKSVGNTIYF.

The table lists this clone with many counts. The V and J genes are TRBV28 and TRBJ2-7; 8 nucleotides line up with TRBD2. The V gene's germline CDR1 is MDHEN and CDR2 SYDVKM. The CDR3 consists of 16 residues. V was clipped by 4 bases and J by 5 bases; unmatched bases: 13. The CDR3 DNA reads as TGTGCCAGCAGTTCCCATTTGCTAGCGGGTGTGAACGAGCAGTACTTC. As protein: CASSSHLLAGVNEQYF.

Comments on this clone: The identical CDR3 is also encoded by other nucleotide sequences in the sample. The genes are TRBV28 and TRBJ2-7; tentatively, D is TRBD1 (7 bases). CDR1 and CDR2 from the germline V gene are MDHEN and SYDVKM. V lost 5 bases, J lost 2 bases, and 16 bases lay in between. This CDR3 is built from 15 residues. As DNA, the CDR3 is TGTGCCAGCAGTCCCCCAGGGGGGCGGGCCTACGAGCAGTACTTC. Translated: CASSPPGGRAYEQYF. Drawing the rest from reference TRBV28 and TRBJ2-7, the complete variable domain is DVKVTQSSRYLVKRTGEKVFLECVQDMDHENMFWYRQDPGLGLRLIYFSYDVKMKEKGDIPEGYSVSREKKERFSLILESASTNQTSMYLCASSPPGGRAYEQYFGPGTRLTVT.

This chain joins TRBV29-1 and TRBJ2-1, with D perhaps TRBD1 (5 bases). Trimming pared 8 bases from V and 4 bases from J, leaving 27 bases between. CDR3 length equals 17 residues. Germline-derived CDR1 and CDR2 are SQVTM and ANQGSEA. CDR3 in DNA: TGCAGCCCTAATAGGGGCAGACGAGGATTGAGTTACAATGAGCAGTTCTTC. This sequence encodes CSPNRGRRGLSYNEQFF.

The rearrangement links TRBV14 to TRBJ2-3; D might be TRBD2 (6 bases). V lost 3 bases and J 8 bases, leaving 15 bases between the germline ends. CDR3 length: 14 residues. The germline CDR1 and CDR2 sequences are SGHDN and FVKESK. CDR3 coding DNA: TGTGCCAGCAGCCATCTGGGGGGTTCGGTTACGCAGTATTTT. This gives the protein CASSHLGGSVTQYF.

This clone was found a few times. The chain has TRBV7-9 and TRBJ2-7; TRBD1 is a possible D gene (5 bases). CDR1 and CDR2 from the germline V gene are SEHNR and FQNEAQ (reference sequence). Trimming took 5 bases from V and 3 from J, leaving 8 bases between them. The CDR3 spans 12 residues. In DNA form, the CDR3 reads TGTGCCAGCAGCGGAGACAGCTACGAGCAGTACTTC. Residues: CASSGDSYEQYF.

The chain couples TRBV7-8 to TRBJ1-2; 10 bases are shared with TRBD1. Germline CDR1 is SGHVS and CDR2 is FQNEAQ. The CDR3 runs to 15 residues. V lost 3 bases to trimming and J lost 6 bases; unmatched junction nucleotides: 7. The CDR3 is CASSFSPGTGDGYTF. The CDR3 DNA sequence: TGTGCCAGCAGCTTCTCCCCCGGGACAGGGGATGGCTACACCTTC.

The genes are TRBV7-2 and TRBJ1-1, with no clear D. Germline-derived CDR1 and CDR2 are SGHTA and FQGNSA. With 5 bases removed from V and 1 base from J, the gap between germline ends came to 11 bases. This CDR3 region has 14 residues. CDR3 region: CASSPWTGNTEAFF. CDR3 sequence (DNA): TGTGCCAGCAGCCCCTGGACGGGGAACACTGAAGCTTTCTTT.

The rearrangement uses TRBV28 and TRBJ1-6; tentative D call: TRBD1 (5 bases). The CDR3 has 17 residues. The germline gives CDR1 MDHEN, CDR2 SYDVKM. The germline V and J ends were trimmed by 3 bases and 6 bases, with 18 bases remaining between them. CDR3 residues: CASSFRGQGAFNSPLHF. For the CDR3, the DNA is TGTGCCAGCAGTTTCCGAGGGCAGGGCGCATTTAATTCACCCCTCCACTTT.

This CDR3 is CASSEALQGREQFF. The DNA of the CDR3 is TGTGCCAGCAGTGAAGCGCTGCAGGGTCGTGAGCAGTTCTTC. The chain links TRBV6-1 to TRBJ2-1; tentatively, D is TRBD1 (5 bases). Between the trimmed V and J ends, which lost 0 bases and 9 bases, there was a span of 12 bases. This CDR3 spans 14 amino acids. The germline V gene has CDR1 MNHNS and CDR2 SASEGT.

This chain uses TRBV4-1 with TRBJ1-2; 10 bases are a match to TRBD1. The CDR3 covers 17 residues. With V trimmed by 5 bases and J by 4 bases, 13 bases remained unmatched. Germline V CDR1 and CDR2: MGHRA, YSYEKL. The CDR3 loop is CASSANRDRGNLYGYTF. The CDR3, as DNA: TGCGCCAGCAGCGCAAACAGGGACAGGGGAAACCTCTATGGCTACACCTTC.

The chain uses TRBV10-1 and TRBJ2-7; 8 positions agree with TRBD2. CDR3 length equals 14 residues. V shed 2 bases, J shed 0 bases, and the junction held 0 bases outside the gene matches. In germline, CDR1 is WNHNN, CDR2 SYGVQD (reference sequence). The CDR3 spells CASSESGSSYEQYF. Written as DNA, the CDR3 is TGCGCCAGCAGTGAGAGCGGGAGCTCCTACGAGCAGTACTTC.

The chain couples TRBV6-1 to TRBJ1-1; D remains unclear. The germline V gene has CDR1 MNHNS and CDR2 SASEGT. Trimming removed 1 base at V and 10 bases at J, with 13 bases between. The length of the CDR3 is 13 residues. Written as DNA, the CDR3 is TGTGCCAGCAGTGAAGGGGGTAGGCTCGGAGCTTTCTTT. Translation: CASSEGGRLGAFF.

This clone appeared many times. The chain uses TRBV28 and TRBJ2-7; 8 bases are shared with TRBD1. CDR1 and CDR2 (germline): MDHEN, SYDVKM. The CDR3 totals 15 residues. Germline trimming cut 6 bases from V and 2 bases from J; bases unmatched to any gene: 9. CDR3 DNA sequence: TGTGCCAGCAGCACGCCGGGACAGGCTACCTACGAGCAGTACTTC. This sequence encodes CASSTPGQATYEQYF.

This clone was observed a single time. The chain links TRBV28 to TRBJ2-7, with TRBD2 matching 10 bases. Germline loops: CDR1 MDHEN, CDR2 SYDVKM. CDR3 size: 16 residues. V was clipped by 3 bases and J by 3 bases; unmatched bases: 8. The CDR3 region is CASSFGAGLAIYEQYF. For the CDR3, the DNA is TGTGCCAGCAGTTTTGGGGCGGGACTAGCGATCTACGAGCAGTACTTC. Using reference TRBV28 and TRBJ2-7 for the parts outside the CDR3, the full variable domain is DVKVTQSSRYLVKRTGEKVFLECVQDMDHENMFWYRQDPGLGLRLIYFSYDVKMKEKGDIPEGYSVSREKKERFSLILESASTNQTSMYLCASSFGAGLAIYEQYFGPGTRLTVT.

This rearrangement joins TRBV13 to TRBJ2-5; the D is unclear. The end of the DNA fits TRBJ2-7 better, so the J call may be wrong. This CDR3 comprises 12 residues. The germline V gene has CDR1 PRHDT and CDR2 FYEKMQ (reference sequence). CDR3 residues: CASSFWRNEQYF. CDR3 coding DNA: TGTGCCAGCAGCTTTTGGAGAAACGAGCAGTACTTC.